This TCR beta chain was sequenced for a study of T-cell reconstitution after alpha-beta-depleted transplantation in children. Germline CDR1 reads SGDLS; CDR2 reads YYNGEE. The length of the CDR3 is 13 residues. V was trimmed by 2 bases and J by 7 bases, leaving 10 bases between them. In its sample, this clonotype was seen many times. Unique molecular identifiers were used to barcode this TCRbeta library. MiXCR was run by TCRdb on the PCR reads, yielding one entry per CDR3 protein. The profile shows 300,000 or so distinct CDR3 sequences, 9.9% of them singletons. This chain connects TRBV9 to TRBJ2-1, with D hard to call. Sequences were derived from PBMCs from the stem cell graft donor, sampled from the stem cell graft. This TCR derives from a human donor who donated a stem cell graft to a child with SCID. As DNA, the CDR3 is TGTGCCAGCAGCGTCGGTTCGTTGAATGAGCAGTTCTTC. Amino acids: CASSVGSLNEQFF.